This TCR beta chain originates from a study of cytomegalovirus exposure and HLA in healthy donors. Whole-study context: The same platform used for the roughly 650 first-cohort repertoires was also used for the 95 to 150 validation repertoires, as a later analysis reported. Study results and limitations: The classifier, whose performance was assessed in both the original and validation cohorts, reportedly diagnosed cytomegalovirus status with high specificity and sensitivity. The authors enumerated around 150 TCR beta chains as linked to cytomegalovirus.

Details on this clone: Its target is not known.

The CDR3 consists of 16 residues. Germline V gene data show CDR1 as SGHVS and CDR2 as FNYEAQ. Trimming cost V 2 bases and J 4 bases; bases outside gene matches: 5. Sequencing was performed with immunoSEQ multiplex PCR; in TCRdb, only in-frame clones are kept and a portion is missing. The data contain 140,000 or so clones, more than 80% of them seen just once; the ten biggest clones take up over 5%. The sequencing sample was made of PBMCs. The sequence was collected from a woman in her 30s in good health and CMV-seropositive. The chain combines TRBV7-6 with TRBJ2-5; 12 positions match TRBD2. In DNA, the CDR3 is TGTGCCAGCAGCTTAAAGACTAGCGGGAGATCAGAGACCCAGTACTTC. Protein product: CASSLKTSGRSETQYF.